Listed below are T cell receptor beta chains from one sample, sequenced in a study of T cell responses to AZD1222 COVID-19 vaccine. Repertoires were generated with immunoSEQ multiplex PCR, while TCRdb's copy carries only in-frame clones and drops some. The data show around 97,000 clones, 90% to 95% seen once. The source was peripheral blood, collected on day 0 of AZD1222 vaccination. Receptors were obtained from an adult in good health. Each CDR3 is given with its conserved first and last residue. Each record gives: V gene, CDR3 protein.

V gene: TRBV11-2
CDR3 protein: CASSLIRSSYNEQFF

V gene: TRBV3-1/TRBV3-2
CDR3 protein: CASSQGRGAVGNTIYF

V gene: TRBV19
CDR3 protein: CASRDAGRHTIYF

V gene: TRBV5-1
CDR3 protein: CASSRGSSGEYEQYF

V gene: TRBV19
CDR3 protein: CASSFGQGWEQYF

V gene: TRBV15
CDR3 protein: CATSRDLARQFF

V gene: TRBV7-9
CDR3 protein: CASRQLGERSGGNTIYF

V gene: TRBV21-1
CDR3 protein: CASSKPGQWDQPQHF

V gene: TRBV2
CDR3 protein: CAWTGTYEQYF

V gene: TRBV6-1
CDR3 protein: CASSDLGGTSGSYYEQYF

V gene: TRBV24-1
CDR3 protein: CATSVRDLNNEQFF

V gene: TRBV27
CDR3 protein: CASSSRGVRAYEQYF

V gene: TRBV30
CDR3 protein: CAWSFGQYNEQFF

V gene: TRBV7-2
CDR3 protein: CASSPGSGGAVGQFF

V gene: TRBV19
CDR3 protein: CASSIPLGANYGYTF

V gene: TRBV5-5
CDR3 protein: CASSLGTQAGSPLHF

V gene: TRBV3-1/TRBV3-2
CDR3 protein: CASSQDTAGGNTIYF

V gene: TRBV28
CDR3 protein: CASSGDRMNTEAFF

V gene: TRBV30
CDR3 protein: CAWSPGQGRSGNQPQHF

V gene: TRBV5-6
CDR3 protein: CASSADSYGYTF

V gene: TRBV19
CDR3 protein: CASSIVKGINQPQHF

V gene: TRBV19
CDR3 protein: CASSFTGAYNEQFF

V gene: TRBV11-1
CDR3 protein: CASSALDEQYF

V gene: TRBV2
CDR3 protein: CASSRQAGSGNTIYF

V gene: TRBV12-1
CDR3 protein: CASSFASSGSYHNEQFF

V gene: TRBV28
CDR3 protein: CATDFNYGYTF

V gene: TRBV28
CDR3 protein: CATGGTNQPQHF

V gene: TRBV30
CDR3 protein: CAWGRGTEAFF

V gene: TRBV28
CDR3 protein: CASSKPGQGSYGYTF

V gene: TRBV24-1
CDR3 protein: CATSDLMGAGEGLPSYNEQFF

V gene: TRBV4-2
CDR3 protein: CASSQEQRGTYEQYF

V gene: TRBV27
CDR3 protein: CASSSGDEQYF

V gene: TRBV19
CDR3 protein: CASSVTHNQPQHF

V gene: TRBV27
CDR3 protein: CASSSPPYEQYF

V gene: TRBV6-5
CDR3 protein: CASFRDLYEQYF

V gene: TRBV9
CDR3 protein: CASSASGRAAGELFF

V gene: TRBV5-4
CDR3 protein: CASKLGGSSNTGELFF

V gene: TRBV28
CDR3 protein: CASSLNDYNSPLHF

V gene: TRBV19
CDR3 protein: CASSLTSGVPYEQYF

V gene: TRBV18
CDR3 protein: CASSPGLGEKLFF

V gene: TRBV7-2
CDR3 protein: CASSKGGAGGYTF

V gene: TRBV5-1
CDR3 protein: CASTSTSTDTQYF

V gene: TRBV28
CDR3 protein: CASSPGIQETQYF

V gene: TRBV6-1
CDR3 protein: CASSEPGYGYTF

V gene: TRBV7-9
CDR3 protein: CASGSGSNYEQYF

V gene: TRBV25-1
CDR3 protein: CASSETGVGTGELFF

V gene: TRBV27
CDR3 protein: CASSLLASGSGNEQFF

V gene: TRBV27
CDR3 protein: CASSLSAQGTYGYTF

V gene: TRBV7-2
CDR3 protein: CASSFTAREQYF

V gene: TRBV10-2
CDR3 protein: CASSVGEAQPQHF

V gene: TRBV10-2
CDR3 protein: CASSEQGFVGYTF

V gene: TRBV9
CDR3 protein: CASSPQPGLGVGEQYF

V gene: TRBV4-2
CDR3 protein: CASSQDPFRTTGNTIYF

V gene: TRBV28
CDR3 protein: CASSLAGTSLNSPLHF

V gene: TRBV20-1
CDR3 protein: CSASPQGKAGNTIYF

V gene: TRBV27
CDR3 protein: CASSPEGDTQYF

V gene: TRBV28
CDR3 protein: CASSSPYGYTF